One and the same sample provided the 26 T cell receptor beta chains below, sequenced in a study. Tregs were sorted as CD4+CD25+CD127-/low cells. Each CDR3 protein gets one entry after TCRdb re-called the 5' RACE reads with MiXCR. This sample has 34,000 or so distinct CDR3 sequences; approximately 30% occur once, and the top ten carry less than 2.5%. The sample taken for sequencing was tumor-infiltrating Tregs sorted from the breast tumor. The source of these receptors is a female donor with breast cancer.

In this sample, this clonotype turned up many times. Written as DNA, the CDR3 is TGTGCCAGCTCACCCGACAGGTTGTCAAACTATGGCTACACCTTC. Amino acids: CASSPDRLSNYGYTF. V usage is TRBV18 and J usage is TRBJ1-2, with a tentative D call TRBD1 (6 bases). The germline V and J ends were trimmed by 3 bases and 2 bases, with 13 bases remaining between them. The CDR3 contains 15 residues. The germline CDR1 and CDR2 sequences are KGHSH and LQKENI. The variable domain in full, with the rest retrieved from reference TRBV18 and TRBJ1-2, is NAGVMQNPRHLVRRRGQEARLRCSPMKGHSHVYWYRQLPEEGLKFMVYLQKENIIDESGMPKERFSAEFPKEGPSILRIQQVVRGDSAAYFCASSPDRLSNYGYTFGSGTRLTVV.

Many counts were recorded for this clonotype. V is TRBV29-1 and J is TRBJ1-1; D ambiguous. The CDR3 sequence is 12 residues long. V was shortened by 7 bases and J by 0 bases, with 9 bases between the two germline ends. Germline assignment: CDR1 SQVTM and CDR2 ANQGSEA. The CDR3 protein is CSGSLMNTEAFF. CDR3 nucleotides: TGCAGCGGGAGTTTGATGAACACTGAAGCTTTCTTT.

The count of this clonotype is one. The gene calls are TRBV6-1 and TRBJ1-2, with a possible D match to TRBD1 (6 bases). Germline CDR1 and CDR2: MNHNS and SASEGT. There are 13 residues in the CDR3. With 8 bases removed from V and 4 bases from J, the gap between germline ends came to 14 bases. CDR3 sequence reads: CASRPTGPYGYTF. Written as DNA, the CDR3 is TGTGCCAGCCGTCCGACAGGCCCCTATGGCTACACCTTC.

This clonotype came up a few times. The V gene is TRBV11-2, the J gene TRBJ2-3; no clear D gene. The CDR3 spans 12 residues. Germline V gives CDR1 SGHAT, CDR2 FQNNGV. Trimming removed 3 bases at V and 8 bases at J, with 9 bases between. CDR3 amino acids: CASSLAPVTQYF. The CDR3 DNA follows: TGTGCCAGCAGCTTGGCACCCGTTACGCAGTATTTT.

This clonotype was found a few times. The gene calls are TRBV6-5 and TRBJ2-1; 11 positions match TRBD2. This CDR3 has 18 amino acids. V was pared by 6 bases and J by 0 bases, with 10 bases of the junction left unmatched. Germline loops: CDR1 MNHEY, CDR2 SVGAGI. The CDR3 spells CASRALAGARSSYNEQFF. CDR3 nucleotides: TGTGCCAGCAGAGCACTAGCGGGAGCACGAAGCTCCTACAATGAGCAGTTCTTC.

By sample fraction, this clonotype is medium-sized. The gene calls are TRBV20-1 and TRBJ1-1; possibly TRBD1 for D (6 bases). From germline, CDR1 is DFQATT and CDR2 SNEGSKA (reference sequence). This CDR3 contains 14 residues. Trimming left V 6 bases short and J 1 base short, with 15 bases between. The CDR3 nucleotides are TGCAGTGCCCAGGGGCGACAGGCGAACACTGAAGCTTTCTTT. This sequence encodes CSAQGRQANTEAFF.

This clonotype was recorded many times. V usage is TRBV7-7 and J usage is TRBJ2-5, with TRBD2 identical over 9 bases. The CDR3 runs to 14 residues. V dropped 3 bases and J dropped 5; count of bases not matched to a gene: 4. Germline CDR1 is SSHAT and CDR2 is FNYEAQ (reference sequence). For the CDR3, the DNA is TGTGCCAGCAGCTTTAGCGGGAGAAAGGAGACCCAGTACTTC. It codes for CASSFSGRKETQYF.

The chain combines TRBV5-1 with TRBJ2-5, with D unclear. From germline, CDR1 is SGHRS and CDR2 YFSETQ. This CDR3 is built from 16 residues. V lost 7 bases, J lost 7 bases, and 26 bases lay in between. The CDR3 reads CASSDLRTAVGLTQYF. The DNA for the CDR3 is TGCGCCAGCTCCGACCTAAGAACCGCGGTTGGGTTGACCCAGTACTTC.

The rearrangement uses TRBV19 and TRBJ1-5, with TRBD1 as a possible D gene (5 bases). Germline V gene sequence: CDR1 LNHDA, CDR2 SQIVND (reference sequence). V lost 6 bases and J 1 base, leaving 13 bases between the germline ends. The CDR3 has 15 residues. CDR3 region: CASSDPRDSNQPQHF. In nucleotides, the CDR3 is TGTGCCAGTAGCGATCCACGGGACAGCAATCAGCCCCAGCATTTT.

This clonotype counts as medium-sized. The chain has TRBV6-5 and TRBJ2-3; D is ambiguous. V gave up 0 bases and J gave up 7 bases, with 8 bases separating them. The CDR3 is 13 amino acids. Looked up from germline, CDR1 is MNHEY and CDR2 is SVGAGI. The CDR3 here is CASSYSKSYTQYF. The CDR3 region has the DNA TGTGCCAGCAGTTACTCGAAAAGTTATACGCAGTATTTT.

The chain joins TRBV6-4 to TRBJ2-1; 11 positions agree with TRBD2. The germline CDR1 and CDR2 sequences are MRHNA and SNTAGT. The CDR3 has 15 amino acids. With 2 bases clipped from V and 10 bases from J, the junction kept 7 bases outside the gene matches. The CDR3 DNA reads TGTGCCAGCAGTGACATAGCGGGAGGGGTTTCGGAGCAGTTCTTC. Protein sequence: CASSDIAGGVSEQFF.

This clonotype was recorded many times. The rearrangement joins TRBV10-3 to TRBJ2-3; no clear D. The germline V and J ends were trimmed by 6 bases and 0 bases, with 7 bases remaining between them. The CDR3 is 13 amino acids. Germline lookup yields CDR1 ENHRY and CDR2 SYGVKD. The CDR3 coding sequence is TGTGCCATCAGGACTCGGAGCACAGATACGCAGTATTTT. It translates to CAIRTRSTDTQYF.

At least ten counts were recorded for this clonotype. The V gene is TRBV11-1, the J gene TRBJ2-3; D unclear. The CDR3 spans 11 residues. The germline V and J ends were trimmed by 1 base and 5 bases, with 1 base remaining between them. CDR1 is SGHAT, CDR2 FQDESV, per germline (reference sequence). CDR3 protein: CASSLEDTQYF. The DNA for the CDR3 is TGTGCCAGCAGCTTAGAAGATACGCAGTATTTT.

Only a few counts were recorded for this clonotype. A much larger clone sits a single nucleotide away, making a read error possible. This chain joins TRBV20-1 and TRBJ2-7; 10 bases are a match to TRBD2. CDR1 and CDR2 (germline): DFQATT, SNEGSKA (reference sequence). J lost 0 bases, V lost 8 bases, and 10 bases had no gene match. The length of the CDR3 is 15 residues. CDR3 region: CSTIQTSGHSYEQYF. The CDR3, as DNA: TGCAGTACTATACAGACTAGCGGGCACTCCTACGAGCAGTACTTC.

The rearrangement joins TRBV5-6 to TRBJ2-6, with D perhaps TRBD1 (6 bases). There are 17 residues in the CDR3. CDR1 and CDR2 from the germline V gene are SGHDT and YYEEEE. Trimming pared 4 bases from V and 0 bases from J, leaving 14 bases between. The CDR3 region has the DNA TGTGCCAGCAGCCTAGGACAGTCGACCTCTGGGGCCAACGTCCTGACTTTC. Protein sequence: CASSLGQSTSGANVLTF.

This clonotype came up many times. V usage is TRBV12-3 or TRBV12-4 and J usage is TRBJ2-1; D is unclear. The CDR3 loop spans 12 amino acids. Trimming cost V 3 bases and J 4 bases, with 4 bases left between them. In nucleotides, the CDR3 is TGTGCCAGCAGTTTGACTTACAATGAGCAGTTCTTC. This sequence encodes CASSLTYNEQFF.

By frequency in the sample, this clonotype is medium-sized (0.01 to 0.1%). J is TRBJ2-1 and V is TRBV7-3; D possibly corresponds to TRBD1 (5 bases). Trimming removed 0 bases at V and 8 bases at J, with 11 bases between. The germline gives CDR1 SGHTA, CDR2 FQGTGA. The CDR3 runs to 14 residues. CDR3 DNA sequence: TGTGCCAGCAGCTTAACGGGGCTCTTCGATGAGCAGTTCTTC. The encoded protein is CASSLTGLFDEQFF.

This clonotype was found a few times. The chain is built from TRBV18 and TRBJ1-1; no clear D. The V end lost 3 bases, the J end lost 3 bases, and 8 bases lay between the germline ends. The CDR3 has 13 amino acids. The germline CDR1 and CDR2 sequences are KGHSH and LQKENI. This chain's CDR3 is CASSPTLDTEAFF. The CDR3 nucleotides are TGTGCCAGCTCACCGACTCTTGACACTGAAGCTTTCTTT.

Note on this clonotype: The germline gene is not matched at one end of the junction; a read error may be the cause. The rearrangement links TRBV4-1 to TRBJ2-4, with D possibly called TRBD1 or TRBD2 (6 bases each). Germline loops: CDR1 MGHRA, CDR2 YSYEKL. This CDR3 comprises 18 residues. The CDR3 bases are TGCGTCAGCAGCCAAGACGACGGGGGCTCGATAACCAAAAACATTCAGTACTTC. It specifies CVSSQDDGGSITKNIQYF.

This clonotype is medium-sized within its sample. The rearrangement links TRBV4-2 to TRBJ2-3; D unclear. The CDR3 spans 13 residues. Trimming removed 2 bases at V and 1 base at J, with 4 bases between. Germline CDR1 LGHNA, CDR2 YNFKEQ. CDR3 DNA sequence: TGTGCCAGCAGCCAAACGGGCACAGATACGCAGTATTTT. This sequence encodes CASSQTGTDTQYF.

The gene calls are TRBV10-2 and TRBJ2-7, with unresolved D. CDR3 size: 13 residues. CDR1 is WSHSY and CDR2 is SAAADI in the germline V gene. V was pared by 8 bases and J by 0 bases, with 11 bases between. The CDR3 DNA is TGCGCCAGCCTTATCGACAACTCCTACGAGCAGTACTTC. It translates to CASLIDNSYEQYF.

The chain has TRBV5-1 and TRBJ2-3; D remains unclear. Trimming removed 5 bases from V and 0 bases from J, with 13 bases in between. The V gene's germline CDR1 is SGHRS and CDR2 YFSETQ. The CDR3 covers 15 residues. The CDR3 DNA is TGCGCCAGCAGATCGGACGTAACTAGCACAGATACGCAGTATTTT. This sequence encodes CASRSDVTSTDTQYF.

This clonotype has ten or more counts. This chain links TRBV4-1 with TRBJ1-5, with 8 bases lining up with TRBD1. Losses at the gene ends were 3 bases for V and 9 bases for J; bases not matched to a gene: 16. Per the germline V gene, CDR1 is MGHRA and CDR2 is YSYEKL. This CDR3 contains 17 residues. The CDR3 loop is CASSQRPGGQALGPQHF. CDR3 nucleotides: TGCGCCAGCAGCCAGCGACCCGGGGGACAGGCCCTTGGGCCCCAGCATTTT.

The sample holds a few counts of this clonotype. This could be a read error, since a much larger clone is one nucleotide away. This chain uses TRBV10-3 with TRBJ2-7; 9 bases match TRBD2. This CDR3 has 14 residues. Trimming at V came to 6 bases and at J to 0 bases, leaving 3 bases not matched to a gene. Germline assignment: CDR1 ENHRY and CDR2 SYGVKD. The CDR3 protein is CAIRSSGGSYEQYF. The CDR3 DNA reads TGTGCCATCAGGAGTAGCGGGGGCTCCTACGAGCAGTACTTC.

This clonotype has a count of ten or more. The chain has TRBV2 and TRBJ1-1; weak D call: TRBD1 (6 bases). The CDR3 totals 13 residues. V was shortened by 8 bases and J by 1 base, with 11 bases between the two germline ends. Germline-derived CDR1 and CDR2 are SNHLY and FYNNEI. The CDR3 here is CASERGGNTEAFF. CDR3 nucleotide sequence: TGTGCCAGCGAGAGGGGGGGGAACACTGAAGCTTTCTTT.

This clonotype was observed a handful of times. The chain joins TRBV20-1 to TRBJ2-1, with TRBD2 matching over 10 bases. The germline gives CDR1 DFQATT, CDR2 SNEGSKA (reference sequence). Losses at the gene ends were 4 bases for V and 3 bases for J; bases not matched to a gene: 15. This CDR3 has 18 amino acids. CDR3 loop: CSAKRRTSGPYGYNEQFF. In nucleotides, the CDR3 is TGCAGTGCTAAAAGAAGGACTAGCGGCCCCTACGGCTACAATGAGCAGTTCTTC.